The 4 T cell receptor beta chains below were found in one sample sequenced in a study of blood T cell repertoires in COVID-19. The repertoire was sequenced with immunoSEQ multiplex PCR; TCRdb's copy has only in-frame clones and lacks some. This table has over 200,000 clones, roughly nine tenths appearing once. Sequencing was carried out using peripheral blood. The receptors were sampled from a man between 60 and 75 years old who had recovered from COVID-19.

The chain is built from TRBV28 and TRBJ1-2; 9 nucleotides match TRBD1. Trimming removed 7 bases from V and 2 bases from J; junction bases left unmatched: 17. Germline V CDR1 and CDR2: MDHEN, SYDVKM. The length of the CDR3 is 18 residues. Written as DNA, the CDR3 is TGTGCCAGCAACTCCTTTCCGGGACAGGGTTATAGCAACTATGGCTACACCTTC. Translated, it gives CASNSFPGQGYSNYGYTF.

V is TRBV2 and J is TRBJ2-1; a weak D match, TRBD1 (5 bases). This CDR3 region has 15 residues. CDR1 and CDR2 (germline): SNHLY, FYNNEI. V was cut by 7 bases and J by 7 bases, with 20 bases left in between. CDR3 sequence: CASKGKTIPGNEQFF. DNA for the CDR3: TGTGCCAGCAAGGGGAAGACCATTCCTGGGAATGAGCAGTTCTTC.

This chain's CDR3 is CASSLRDRGGSTEAFF. The DNA for the CDR3 is TGTGCCAGCAGTTTAAGGGACAGGGGGGGGAGTACTGAAGCTTTCTTT. The chain combines TRBV27 with TRBJ1-1; 11 nucleotides line up with TRBD1. This CDR3 spans 16 amino acids. Trimming at V came to 2 bases and at J to 5 bases, leaving 7 bases not matched to a gene. CDR1 and CDR2 from the germline V gene are MNHEY and SMNVEV (reference sequence).

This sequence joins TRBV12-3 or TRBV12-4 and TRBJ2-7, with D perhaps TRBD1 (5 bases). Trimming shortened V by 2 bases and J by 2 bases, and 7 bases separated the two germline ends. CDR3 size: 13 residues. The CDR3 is CASSLQGTYEQYF. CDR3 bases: TGTGCCAGCAGTTTACAGGGAACCTACGAGCAGTACTTC.